This T cell receptor (beta chain) stems from a study of regulatory T cells in long-lasting Graves disease. Study-level results: Peripheral blood alone, not thyroid tissue, underwent study. Public clonotype sharing was higher in persistent than newly diagnosed patients.

V was pared by 0 bases and J by 2 bases, with 7 bases between. The CDR3 has 13 amino acids. Germline loops: CDR1 DFQATT, CDR2 SNEGSKA (reference sequence). Stated time point: persistent/refractory GD, antithyroid drugs over 5 years with positive TRAb. From RNA extracted from PBMCs, the TCR library was made. In its sample, this clonotype was seen a few times. Its antigen is still unknown. Arm-PCR of CDR3 regions and iRepertoire HTBI primers were used to build TCR beta libraries. TCRdb re-called the multiplex PCR reads through MiXCR, storing one row per CDR3 protein. Of about 400,000 distinct CDR3 sequences listed, about 20% are singletons.

The specimen was peripheral blood mononuclear cells (PBMCs), collected when the disease was refractory, from a patient treated with antithyroid drugs. The sequence was obtained from a female donor with Graves disease. The J gene is TRBJ1-2, the V gene TRBV20-1; D gene ambiguous. Here the CDR3 DNA reads TGCAGTGCTAGAGATCCGGGGAACTATGGCTACACCTTC. Amino acid sequence: CSARDPGNYGYTF.